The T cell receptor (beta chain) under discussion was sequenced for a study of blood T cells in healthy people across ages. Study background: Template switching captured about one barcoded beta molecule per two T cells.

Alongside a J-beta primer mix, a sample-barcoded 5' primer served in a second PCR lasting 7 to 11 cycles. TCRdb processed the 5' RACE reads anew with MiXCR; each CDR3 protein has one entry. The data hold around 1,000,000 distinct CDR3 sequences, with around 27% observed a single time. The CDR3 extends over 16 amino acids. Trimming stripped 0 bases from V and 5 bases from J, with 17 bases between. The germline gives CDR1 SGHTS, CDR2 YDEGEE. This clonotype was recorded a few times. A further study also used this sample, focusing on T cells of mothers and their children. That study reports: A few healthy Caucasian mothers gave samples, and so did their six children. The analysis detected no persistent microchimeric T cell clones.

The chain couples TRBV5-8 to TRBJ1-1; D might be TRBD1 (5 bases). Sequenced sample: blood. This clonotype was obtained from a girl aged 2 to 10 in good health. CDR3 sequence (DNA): TGTGCCAGCAGCTTGGCTGGCGGTCAGGGAGGAACTGAAGCTTTCTTT. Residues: CASSLAGGQGGTEAFF.